This T cell receptor beta chain was captured in a study of T cells in localized non-small cell lung cancer. Study-level findings and limits: Uninvolved adjacent lung had the highest recorded T cell clonality, with tumor below it. Greater blood T cell density accompanied longer overall survival.

A word on this clone: Its target is unknown.

In germline, CDR1 is MNHEY, CDR2 SMNVEV (reference sequence). The CDR3 length is 13 residues. The J segment lost 5 bases and the V segment lost 6 bases, leaving 4 bases of the junction unmatched. Sequencing was performed with immunoSEQ multiplex PCR; in TCRdb, only in-frame clones are kept and a portion is missing. The table includes around 100,000 clones, about nine tenths detected once. V and J are TRBV27 and TRBJ2-1; 7 bases align to TRBD1. The sample was peripheral blood, taken before any cancer treatment. The source of this sequence is a man aged 40 to 70 with stage I squamous cell lung carcinoma. CDR3 sequence (DNA): TGTGCCAGCAGACAGGGGCGACACAATGAGCAGTTCTTC. Translation gives CASRQGRHNEQFF.